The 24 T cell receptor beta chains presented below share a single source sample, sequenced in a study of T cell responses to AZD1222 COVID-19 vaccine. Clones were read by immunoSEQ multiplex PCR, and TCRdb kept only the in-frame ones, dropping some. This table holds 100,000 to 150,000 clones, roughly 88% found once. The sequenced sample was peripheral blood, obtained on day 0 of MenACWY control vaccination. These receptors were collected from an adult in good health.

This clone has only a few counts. DNA for the CDR3: TGTGCCAGTAGTATAGAGGACAGGGGTGGCCAGCCCCAGCATTTT. It specifies CASSIEDRGGQPQHF. The rearrangement joins TRBV19 to TRBJ1-5; 9 positions agree with TRBD1. The trim removed 0 bases at V and 7 bases at J, leaving 4 bases unmatched. The CDR3 is made up of 15 amino acids. Germline V gene lookup returns CDR1 LNHDA and CDR2 SQIVND (reference sequence).

The CDR3 here is CASSNLKGTASTDTQYF. The CDR3 DNA follows: TGTGCCAGCAGCAATTTGAAGGGGACAGCGAGCACAGATACGCAGTATTTT. The rearrangement joins TRBV2 to TRBJ2-3; 7 bases line up with TRBD1. Germline values: CDR1 SNHLY, CDR2 FYNNEI. CDR3 size: 17 residues. The junction had 12 bases not matched to a gene; V was cut back by 6 bases and J by 0 bases. The full variable domain, completed using reference TRBV2 and TRBJ2-3, is EPEVTQTPSHQVTQMGQEVILRCVPISNHLYFYWYRQILGQKVEFLVSFYNNEISEKSEIFDDQFSVERPDGSNFTLKIRSTKLEDSAMYFCASSNLKGTASTDTQYFGPGTRLTVL.

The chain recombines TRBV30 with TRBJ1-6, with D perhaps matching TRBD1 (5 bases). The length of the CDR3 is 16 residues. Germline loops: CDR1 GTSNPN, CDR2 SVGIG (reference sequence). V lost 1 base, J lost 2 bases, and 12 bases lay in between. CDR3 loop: CAWSAYGGPYNSPLHF. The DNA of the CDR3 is TGTGCCTGGAGTGCGTACGGGGGTCCCTATAATTCACCCCTCCACTTT.

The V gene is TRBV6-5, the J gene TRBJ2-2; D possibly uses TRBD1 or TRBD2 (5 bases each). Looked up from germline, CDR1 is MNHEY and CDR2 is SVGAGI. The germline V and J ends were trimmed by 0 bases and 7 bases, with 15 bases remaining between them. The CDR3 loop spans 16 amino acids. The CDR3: CASSYSQGWGDGELFF. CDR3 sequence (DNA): TGTGCCAGCAGTTACTCGCAGGGATGGGGAGACGGGGAGCTGTTTTTT.

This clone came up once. For the CDR3, the DNA is TGTGCCAGCAGTTTATTGCCGACTGGAGATACGCAGTATTTT. It specifies CASSLLPTGDTQYF. The J gene is TRBJ2-3, the V gene TRBV27; D gene uncertain. CDR3 length: 14 amino acids. The V end was cut by 1 base, the J end by 5 bases, with 10 bases between. Germline CDR1 is MNHEY and CDR2 is SMNVEV (reference sequence).

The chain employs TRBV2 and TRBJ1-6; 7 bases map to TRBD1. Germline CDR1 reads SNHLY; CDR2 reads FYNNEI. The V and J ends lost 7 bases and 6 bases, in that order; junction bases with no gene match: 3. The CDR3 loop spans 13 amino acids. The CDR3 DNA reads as TGTGCCAGCATGCAGGGGGGTAATTCACCCCTCCACTTT. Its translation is CASMQGGNSPLHF.

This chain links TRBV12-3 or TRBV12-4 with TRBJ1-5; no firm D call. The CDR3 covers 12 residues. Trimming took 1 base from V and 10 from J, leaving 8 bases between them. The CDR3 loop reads CASSLGSGPQHF. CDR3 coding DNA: TGTGCCAGCAGTTTAGGATCCGGACCCCAGCATTTT.

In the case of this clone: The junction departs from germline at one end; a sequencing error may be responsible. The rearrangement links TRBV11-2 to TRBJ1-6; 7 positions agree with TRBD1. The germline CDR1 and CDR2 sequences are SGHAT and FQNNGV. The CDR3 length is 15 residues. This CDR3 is CASSLEGALNSPLHF. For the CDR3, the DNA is TGTGCCAGCAGCCTAGAGGGGGCTCTTAACTCACCCCTCCACTTT. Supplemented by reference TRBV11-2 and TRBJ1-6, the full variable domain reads EAGVAQSPRYKIIEKRQSVAFWCNPISGHATLYWYQQILGQGPKLLIQFQNNGVVDDSQLPKDRFSAERLKGVDSTLKIQPAKLEDSAVYLCASSLEGALNSPLHFGNGTRLTVT.

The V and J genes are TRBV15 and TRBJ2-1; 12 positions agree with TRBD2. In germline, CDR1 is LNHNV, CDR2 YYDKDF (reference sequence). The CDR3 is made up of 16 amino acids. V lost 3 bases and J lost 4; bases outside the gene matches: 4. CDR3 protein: CATSRETSGRYNEQFF. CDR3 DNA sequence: TGTGCCACCAGCAGGGAAACTAGCGGGAGGTACAATGAGCAGTTCTTC.

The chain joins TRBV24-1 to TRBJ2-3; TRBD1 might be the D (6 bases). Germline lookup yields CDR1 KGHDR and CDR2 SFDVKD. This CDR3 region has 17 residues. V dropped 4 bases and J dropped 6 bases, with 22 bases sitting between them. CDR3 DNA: TGTGCCACCAGTGAGTCGAAGAGGGGGTCCCTTGGGGATACGCAGTATTTT. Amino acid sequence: CATSESKRGSLGDTQYF.

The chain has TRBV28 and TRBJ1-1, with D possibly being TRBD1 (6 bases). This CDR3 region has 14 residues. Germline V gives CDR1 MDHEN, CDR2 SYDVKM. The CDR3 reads CRAAPDPLGGEAFF. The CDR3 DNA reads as TGTAGGGCAGCGCCGGACCCCTTAGGGGGTGAAGCTTTCTTT.

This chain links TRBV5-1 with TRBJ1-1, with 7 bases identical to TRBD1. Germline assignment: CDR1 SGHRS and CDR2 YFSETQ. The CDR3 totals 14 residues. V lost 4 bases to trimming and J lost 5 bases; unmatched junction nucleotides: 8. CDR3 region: CASSPEVRGTEAFF. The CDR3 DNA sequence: TGCGCCAGCAGCCCCGAGGTCAGGGGGACTGAAGCTTTCTTT.

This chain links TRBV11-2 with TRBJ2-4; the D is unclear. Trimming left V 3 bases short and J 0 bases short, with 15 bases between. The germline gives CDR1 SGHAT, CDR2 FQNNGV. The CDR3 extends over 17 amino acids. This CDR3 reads CASSLDRRSAAKNIQYF. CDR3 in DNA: TGTGCCAGCAGCTTGGACCGACGTTCGGCAGCCAAAAACATTCAGTACTTC.

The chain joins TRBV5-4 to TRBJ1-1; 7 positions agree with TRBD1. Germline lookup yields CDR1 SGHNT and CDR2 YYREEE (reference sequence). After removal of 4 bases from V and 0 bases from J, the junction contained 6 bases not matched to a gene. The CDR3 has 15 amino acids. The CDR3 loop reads CASSKPGQMNTEAFF. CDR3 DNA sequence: TGTGCCAGCAGCAAACCGGGACAGATGAACACTGAAGCTTTCTTT.

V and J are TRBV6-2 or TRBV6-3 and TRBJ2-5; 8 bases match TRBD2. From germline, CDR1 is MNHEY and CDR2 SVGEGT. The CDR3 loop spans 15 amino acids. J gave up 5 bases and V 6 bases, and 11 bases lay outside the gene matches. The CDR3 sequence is CASSSTGTSRETQYF. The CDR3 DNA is TGTGCCAGCAGCTCTACCGGGACTAGTAGGGAGACCCAGTACTTC.

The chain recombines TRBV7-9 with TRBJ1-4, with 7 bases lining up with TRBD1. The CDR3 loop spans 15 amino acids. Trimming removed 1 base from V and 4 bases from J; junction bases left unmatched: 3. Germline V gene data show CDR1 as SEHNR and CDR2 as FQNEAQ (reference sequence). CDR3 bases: TGTGCCAGCAGCTTAGTCCAGGGGGTTAATGAAAAACTGTTTTTT. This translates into CASSLVQGVNEKLFF.

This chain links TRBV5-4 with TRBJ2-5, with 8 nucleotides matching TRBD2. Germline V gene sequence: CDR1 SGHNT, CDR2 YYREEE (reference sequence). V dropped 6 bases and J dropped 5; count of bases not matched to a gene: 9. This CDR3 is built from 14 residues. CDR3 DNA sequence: TGTGCCAGCATCCCCGGGGGGGCTGGGGAGACCCAGTACTTC. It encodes CASIPGGAGETQYF.

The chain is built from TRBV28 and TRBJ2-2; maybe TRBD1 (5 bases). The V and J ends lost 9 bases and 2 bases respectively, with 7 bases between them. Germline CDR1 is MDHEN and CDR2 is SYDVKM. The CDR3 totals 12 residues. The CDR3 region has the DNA TGTGCCAGAGGACAAAACACCGGGGAGCTGTTTTTT. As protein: CARGQNTGELFF.

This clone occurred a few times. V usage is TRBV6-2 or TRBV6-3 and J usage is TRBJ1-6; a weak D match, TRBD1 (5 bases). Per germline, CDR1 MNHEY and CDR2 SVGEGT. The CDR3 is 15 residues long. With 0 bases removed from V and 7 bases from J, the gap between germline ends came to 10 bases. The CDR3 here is CASSYSIEGNSPLHF. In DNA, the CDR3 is TGTGCCAGCAGTTACTCGATTGAGGGGAATTCACCCCTCCACTTT.

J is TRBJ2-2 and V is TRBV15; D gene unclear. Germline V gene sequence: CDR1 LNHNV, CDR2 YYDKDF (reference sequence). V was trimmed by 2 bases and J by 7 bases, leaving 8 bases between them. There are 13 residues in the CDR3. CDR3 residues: CATSRFSSGELFF. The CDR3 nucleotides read TGTGCCACCAGCAGATTTTCTAGCGGGGAGCTGTTTTTT. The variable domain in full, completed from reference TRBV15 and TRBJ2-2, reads DAMVIQNPRYQVTQFGKPVTLSCSQTLNHNVMYWYQQKSSQAPKLLFHYYDKDFNNEADTPDNFQSRRPNTSFCFLDIRSPGLGDTAMYLCATSRFSSGELFFGEGSRLTVL.

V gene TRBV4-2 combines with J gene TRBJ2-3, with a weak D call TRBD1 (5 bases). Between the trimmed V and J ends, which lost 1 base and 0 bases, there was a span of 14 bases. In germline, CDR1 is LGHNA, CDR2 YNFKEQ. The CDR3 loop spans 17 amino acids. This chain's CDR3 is CASSQGGRSVSTDTQYF. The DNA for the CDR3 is TGTGCCAGCAGCCAAGGGGGCAGGTCCGTAAGCACAGATACGCAGTATTTT.

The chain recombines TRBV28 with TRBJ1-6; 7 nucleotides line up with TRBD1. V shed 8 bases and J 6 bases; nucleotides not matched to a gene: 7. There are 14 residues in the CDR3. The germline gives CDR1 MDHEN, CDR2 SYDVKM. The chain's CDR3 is CASGGRGINSPLHF. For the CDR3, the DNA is TGTGCCAGCGGGGGCAGGGGGATTAATTCACCCCTCCACTTT.

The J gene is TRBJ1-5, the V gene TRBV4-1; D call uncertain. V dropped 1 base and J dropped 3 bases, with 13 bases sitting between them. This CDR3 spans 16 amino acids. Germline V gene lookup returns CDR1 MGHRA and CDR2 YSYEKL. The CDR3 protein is CASSQGDLQINQPQHF. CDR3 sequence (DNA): TGCGCCAGCAGCCAAGGAGATCTCCAAATCAATCAGCCCCAGCATTTT.

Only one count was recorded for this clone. CDR3 sequence reads: CASSQARQGYNSPLHF. CDR3 DNA sequence: TGTGCCAGCAGCCAGGCGAGACAGGGCTATAATTCACCCCTCCACTTT. The V and J genes are TRBV4-2 and TRBJ1-6; 7 bases map to TRBD1. J gave up 3 bases and V 3 bases, and 5 bases lay outside the gene matches. CDR3 length: 16 amino acids. The germline gives CDR1 LGHNA, CDR2 YNFKEQ.